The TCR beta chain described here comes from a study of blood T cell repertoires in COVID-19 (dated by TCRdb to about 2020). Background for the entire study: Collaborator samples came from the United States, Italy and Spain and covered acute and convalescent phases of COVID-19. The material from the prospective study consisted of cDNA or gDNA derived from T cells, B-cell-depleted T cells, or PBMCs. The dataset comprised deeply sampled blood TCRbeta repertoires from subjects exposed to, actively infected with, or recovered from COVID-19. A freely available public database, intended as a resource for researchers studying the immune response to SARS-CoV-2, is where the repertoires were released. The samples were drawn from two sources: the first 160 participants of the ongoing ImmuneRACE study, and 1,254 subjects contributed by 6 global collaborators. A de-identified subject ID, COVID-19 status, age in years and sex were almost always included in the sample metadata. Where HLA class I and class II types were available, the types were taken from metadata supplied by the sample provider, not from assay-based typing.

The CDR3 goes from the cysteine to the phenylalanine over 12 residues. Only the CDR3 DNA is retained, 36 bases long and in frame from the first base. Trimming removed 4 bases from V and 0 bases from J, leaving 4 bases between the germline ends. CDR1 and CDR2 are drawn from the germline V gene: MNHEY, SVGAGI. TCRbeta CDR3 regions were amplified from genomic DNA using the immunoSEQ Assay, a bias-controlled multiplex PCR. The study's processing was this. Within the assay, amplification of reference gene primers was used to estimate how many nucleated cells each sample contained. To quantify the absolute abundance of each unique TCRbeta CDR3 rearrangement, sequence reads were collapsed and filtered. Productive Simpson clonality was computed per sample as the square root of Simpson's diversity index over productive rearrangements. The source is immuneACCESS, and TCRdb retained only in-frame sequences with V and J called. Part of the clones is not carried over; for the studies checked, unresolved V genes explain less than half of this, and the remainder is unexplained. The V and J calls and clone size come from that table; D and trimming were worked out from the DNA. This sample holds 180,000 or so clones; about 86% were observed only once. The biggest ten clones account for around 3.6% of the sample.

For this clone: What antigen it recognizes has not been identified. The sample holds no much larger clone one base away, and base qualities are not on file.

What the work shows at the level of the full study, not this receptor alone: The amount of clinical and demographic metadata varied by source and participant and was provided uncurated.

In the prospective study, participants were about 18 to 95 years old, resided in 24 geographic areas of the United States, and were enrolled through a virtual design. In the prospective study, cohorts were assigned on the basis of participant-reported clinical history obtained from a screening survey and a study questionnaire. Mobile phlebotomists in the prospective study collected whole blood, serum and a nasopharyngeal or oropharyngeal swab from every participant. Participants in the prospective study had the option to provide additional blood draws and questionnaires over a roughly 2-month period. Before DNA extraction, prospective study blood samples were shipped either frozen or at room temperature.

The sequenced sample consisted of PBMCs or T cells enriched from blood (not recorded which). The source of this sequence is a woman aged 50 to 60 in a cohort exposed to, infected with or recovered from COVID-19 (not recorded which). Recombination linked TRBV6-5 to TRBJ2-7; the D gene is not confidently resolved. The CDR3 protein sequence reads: CASSSSSYEQYF. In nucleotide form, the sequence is TGTGCCAGCAGTTCGAGCTCCTACGAGCAGTACTTC.